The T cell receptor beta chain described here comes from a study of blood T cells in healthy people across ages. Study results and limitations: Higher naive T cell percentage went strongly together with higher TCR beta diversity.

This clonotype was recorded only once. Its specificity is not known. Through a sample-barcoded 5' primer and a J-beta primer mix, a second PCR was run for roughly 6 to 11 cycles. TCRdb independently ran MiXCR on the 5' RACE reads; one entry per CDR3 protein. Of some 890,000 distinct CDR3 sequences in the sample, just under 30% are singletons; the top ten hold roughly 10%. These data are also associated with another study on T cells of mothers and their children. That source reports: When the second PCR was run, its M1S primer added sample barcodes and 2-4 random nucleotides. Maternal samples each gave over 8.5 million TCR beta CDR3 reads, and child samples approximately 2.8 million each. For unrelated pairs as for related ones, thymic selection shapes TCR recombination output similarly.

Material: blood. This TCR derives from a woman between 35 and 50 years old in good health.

The CDR3 is CSVVPSGDTQYF. The CDR3 DNA reads TGCAGCGTTGTCCCGAGCGGCGATACGCAGTATTTT. The chain joins TRBV29-1 to TRBJ2-3, with D perhaps matching TRBD2 (5 bases). Looked up from germline, CDR1 is SQVTM and CDR2 is ANQGSEA. This CDR3 contains 12 residues. V lost 4 bases to trimming and J lost 6 bases, with 11 bases between them.